The clone carrying this TCR beta chain was detected a few times. Its antigen is unknown. Profiled with immunoSEQ multiplex PCR; TCRdb holds only in-frame clones, not every one. The data show tens of thousands of clones, less than 85% seen once. These data originate in a study of OX40 agonist ivuxolimab in advanced cancers. Study details: Patients received the agonistic anti-OX40 (CD134) antibody ivuxolimab. Ivuxolimab, which patients received intravenously every 2 weeks, was dosed at 0.01 to 10 mg/kg. General observations from the study: At doses 0.1 to 3.0 mg/kg, CD4+ and CD8+ clones expanded. Also present in some nonresponders was a low level of normalized T-cell clonal expansion.

Trimming took 11 bases from V and 0 from J; bases not matched to a gene: 9. CDR3 length equals 16 residues. In germline, CDR1 is MNHNY, CDR2 SVGAGI (reference sequence). Specimen: CD4+ or CD8+ T cells sorted from blood, collected in a trial of the OX40 agonist ivuxolimab. The source of this sequence is an adult with an advanced solid tumor such as melanoma, head and neck, liver or kidney cancer. The rearrangement joins TRBV6-6 to TRBJ1-4, with 10 bases matching TRBD1. The CDR3 spells CAVGGQGLATNEKLFF. The CDR3 nucleotides read TGTGCCGTAGGGGGACAGGGGCTTGCAACTAATGAAAAACTGTTTTTT.